The clone carrying this TCR beta chain appeared once. The data were taken from a study of blood T cell repertoires in COVID-19. Across the study: There were acute and convalescent COVID-19 samples, and they came from the United States, Italy and Spain. PBMCs, B-cell-depleted T cells, or T cells were the source of the cDNA or gDNA that made up the material.

Per the original methods: Reference gene primer amplification yielded estimated nucleated cell counts. Clones were sequenced by immunoSEQ multiplex PCR, and TCRdb holds only the in-frame ones, with some missing. The D gene and trimming were derived from the DNA, and the V and J assignments and clone size from that table. The sample records some 100,000 clones, 80% being singletons. Germline values: CDR1 SNHLY, CDR2 FYNNEI. CDR3 size: 15 residues. V was pared by 4 bases and J by 1 base, with 2 bases of the junction left unmatched. This sequence joins TRBV2 and TRBJ2-1; 9 nucleotides line up with TRBD2. Sequencing used peripheral blood. The sequence was obtained from a human donor in a cohort sampled during active COVID-19. The CDR3 here is CASSGGGASYNEQFF. CDR3 DNA: TGTGCCAGCAGTGGCGGGGGGGCATCCTACAATGAGCAGTTCTTC.